Following are 6 T cell receptor beta chains from one sample sequenced in a study of T cells in Graves' hyperthyroidism and ophthalmopathy. Authors of the study amplified TCR beta CDR3 regions from RNA transcripts. The HTBI primer set drove a first-round RT-PCR of the TCR CDR3. TCRdb independently ran MiXCR on the multiplex PCR reads; one entry per CDR3 protein. The sample consists of under 600,000 distinct CDR3 sequences, 16% of them appearing once. Sequencing was done on a sample of blood. The source is a woman between 35 and 50 years old with Graves' ophthalmopathy.

The chain carries TRBV2 and TRBJ2-1, with a weak D call TRBD2 (5 bases). The V gene lost 0 bases and the J gene lost 2 bases, with 8 bases spanning the gap. Germline CDR1 and CDR2: SNHLY and FYNNEI. The CDR3 is 15 residues long. DNA for the CDR3: TGTGCCAGCAGTGAAGCGACGGGAACCTACAATGAGCAGTTCTTC. Translation gives CASSEATGTYNEQFF.

This clonotype occurred a few times. V is TRBV3-1 and J is TRBJ1-2; D is ambiguous. This CDR3 contains 13 residues. From germline, CDR1 is LGHDT and CDR2 YNNKEL (reference sequence). Trimming took off 4 bases at V and 2 bases at J, with 8 bases between the two ends. The CDR3 reads CASSRVQNYGYTF. The CDR3 nucleotides are TGTGCCAGCAGCCGGGTGCAGAACTATGGCTACACCTTC.

The V and J genes are TRBV6-1 and TRBJ2-2, with TRBD2 matching 9 bases. This CDR3 has 15 residues. Germline CDR1 reads MNHNS; CDR2 reads SASEGT. V lost 6 bases and J lost 6; bases outside the gene matches: 8. CDR3 DNA sequence: TGTGCCAGCAGGGGTAGACTAGCGGAGGCCGGGGAGCTGTTTTTT. Protein product: CASRGRLAEAGELFF.

This chain joins TRBV27 and TRBJ2-3, with TRBD1 matching 9 bases. Germline trimming cut 4 bases from V and 1 base from J; bases unmatched to any gene: 6. CDR3 size: 16 residues. CDR1 and CDR2 (germline): MNHEY, SMNVEV (reference sequence). In DNA, the CDR3 is TGTGCCAGCAGTTCGCCCAGGACAGGGGGCACAGATACGCAGTATTTT. Encoded protein: CASSSPRTGGTDTQYF.

The chain couples TRBV13 to TRBJ2-7; D gene unclear. V was shortened by 5 bases and J by 3 bases, with 14 bases between the two germline ends. The germline V gene encodes CDR1 PRHDT and CDR2 FYEKMQ (reference sequence). CDR3 length equals 14 residues. The CDR3 loop reads CASSVDLSRYEQYF. In nucleotides, the CDR3 is TGTGCCAGCAGCGTAGATCTCAGCCGCTACGAGCAGTACTTC.

This clonotype has just a few counts. The V gene is TRBV7-9, the J gene TRBJ2-4, with 11 bases identical to TRBD2. This CDR3 comprises 15 residues. The trim removed 5 bases at V and 8 bases at J, leaving 8 bases unmatched. Germline V gene lookup returns CDR1 SEHNR and CDR2 FQNEAQ (reference sequence). Here the CDR3 DNA reads TGTGCCAGCAGCCCCCTTAGCGGGAGGGCCGACATTCAGTACTTC. It is translated as CASSPLSGRADIQYF.